This record looks at one TCR beta chain sequence and its context. The target of this receptor is not known. The input lacks base qualities; no much larger clone sits a single base away. These data are taken from a study of cytomegalovirus exposure and HLA in healthy donors (dated by TCRdb to about 2017). Context from the whole study: According to an earlier analysis of several hundred of the donors, 150 million to 200 million T cells yielded approximately 120 million unique TCR beta sequences and more than 250 Gb of sequence data. An early release that covered fewer than 750 HLA-typed donors contained about 300 gigabases of sequencing data and 65 million to 100 million unique TCR sequences. Of the 398 genotyped donors, approximately 80% fell in the genetic ancestry cluster associated with self-reported Caucasian donors. The study aimed to test whether cataloging public T cell receptors could reveal signatures of past pathogen exposure. Using immunosequencing, the study profiled T cell repertoires from about 620 subjects and related those repertoires to cytomegalovirus serostatus. In addition to the first cohort of 650 to 750 subjects, a separate validation cohort of 120 different subjects was used. The study combined high-throughput TCR immunosequencing, statistical association of individual TCRs with disease status, and machine learning to predict cytomegalovirus infection status. A later analysis re-analyzed previously published TCR beta repertoires from 600 to 850 donors and added high-resolution HLA genotyping to study TCR occurrence patterns. In the later analysis, no new phenotypic data were used to find candidate immune exposures; instead, reliance was placed on TCR beta sequences and their occurrence across donors. An earlier analysis of approximately 630 of the donors applied high-throughput TCR beta sequencing to assess whether each TCR beta V gene segment acted as functional or pseudogenic. Alongside the repertoire data, information on donor age, sex, ethnicity and CMV serostatus was compiled. A later genetic analysis took genome-wide SNP genotypes for about three fifths of the 666 donors and used that subset as a discovery cohort. All discovery cohort repertoires had been generated using a single sequencing platform. Both class I and class II loci were covered by HLA typing, at four-digit resolution. The number of donors typed differed by locus, with 629-630 for A, B, C, DRB1 and DQB1, roughly 520 for DQA1, 600 to 610 for DPA1, and some 450 for DPB1. About five DR-DQ haplotypes were handled as single units for association and clustering, since linkage in the cohort was strong. On average, around 240,000 unique TCR beta nucleotide sequences were sequenced per donor among roughly 430 genotyped donors of the cohort, with roughly 20% of those sequences being non-productive. The paper as a whole reports these results and caveats: A group of highly shared sequence variants was considered likely to be a technical artifact of the sequencing pipeline. The authors suggested that the approach could potentially be generalized to other disease states and immunological phenotypes. HLA typing was unavailable for some donors at each locus, so association tests used only the typed subset. At a false discovery rate of 0.05, a later analysis linked under 20,000 TCR beta sequences to specific HLA alleles. For the cohort, immune exposure information was limited to CMV serostatus. The study gave a list of some 150 TCR beta chains associated with cytomegalovirus. Some IMGT-functional V segments, including TRBV6-2 and TRBV6-3, could not be distinguished by the 87-base-pair reads and were therefore excluded. In both the original and validation cohorts, the classifier was reported to diagnose cytomegalovirus status with high specificity and sensitivity. A later analysis found that HLA-associated TCR beta chains were more clonally expanded and had lower generation probabilities than equally common non-associated chains. In a later analysis, several top co-occurrence clusters were reported to appear linked to parvovirus B19, influenza, CMV and Epstein-Barr virus. Linkage disequilibrium might explain the correlated functional status among segregating V segments, but an unknown experimental factor could not be ruled out. Most CMV-associated TCR beta chains appeared to be HLA-restricted in a later analysis, and the HLA associations seemed to be driven largely by CMV exposure. In an earlier analysis of around 500 of the donors, most TCR beta V segments appeared in productive rearrangements about 87% or about 30% of the time, broadly matching IMGT annotations. A few of the identified cytomegalovirus-associated TCR beta chains were confirmed in vitro to be specific for cytomegalovirus antigens. The cohort was sequenced for TCR beta chains only, and without alpha or paired-chain data the features that could be detected were limited. In a later analysis, the rate of TCR association differed among HLA loci, with DRB1 alleles having the most associated TCRs and HLA-C alleles having the fewest. Most TCR sequences were seen in very few donors, while some public TCRs were found in many individuals. A further reported finding was that TCR beta sequences accurately predicted the HLA-A and HLA-B alleles for most subjects in the first cohort. Strong co-occurrence of HLA alleles, especially DR and DQ, made assigning TCR associations to individual alleles difficult. Sequencing depth was assumed to be roughly uniform across donors in the presence/absence analyses, though that assumption may not hold. In a later genetic analysis, fewer N-insertions in productive TCRs were reported among donors in an Asian-associated ancestry cluster than the 666-donor mean. An association between a missense DCLRE1C variant and V-gene and J-gene trimming of TCR beta chains was found in a later genetic analysis and replicated in an independent cohort. The earlier analysis of approximately 560 of the donors excluded 15 to 20 rarely observed V segments, including chromosome 9 orphons, because counts were too low.

Libraries came from the immunoSEQ multiplex PCR assay. For the multiplex PCR, a mixture combining 60 forward primers for TCR Vbeta segments and 13 reverse primers for TCR Jbeta segments was used. The CDR3 region of rearranged TCR beta genes was amplified from genomic DNA by a multiplex PCR assay. The amplified TCR beta libraries were sequenced on the Illumina HiSeq System as 87-base-pair reads. In the original analysis: A later analysis counted about 80 million unique TCR beta chains across the 666 repertoires, and some 11 million of these chains were shared by at least two donors. A nearest-neighbor algorithm error-corrected the raw reads and collapsed the reads into unique sequences, merging closely related sequences to remove PCR and sequencing errors. To assign V, D and J gene segments, CDR3 sequences were aligned to IMGT reference sequences. Each retained sequence needed at least a six-nucleotide match to both a V gene segment and a J gene segment. Rearrangements were called productive when the CDR3 lacked stop codons and stayed in frame with V and J; all others were non-productive. Following IMGT convention, CDR3 was defined as the stretch from the second conserved V-encoded cysteine up to the conserved J-encoded phenylalanine. In an earlier analysis of around 540 of the donors, sequences lacking an unambiguous match to a single V gene segment were excluded. In an earlier analysis of several hundred of the donors, V segments were called functional above 56.7% productive rearrangements and were called segregating when the between-donor standard deviation exceeded 5%. A statistical classification framework was built for diagnosing cytomegalovirus status from the catalog of TCR beta chain sequences. A later analysis assigned V and J genes by comparing TCR nucleotide sequences with IMGT/GENE-DB human TR gene sequences. Using the TCRdist pipeline, a later analysis assigned CDR3 sequences along with most-parsimonious VDJ recombination scenarios. In a later analysis, each TCR beta chain was defined by its CDR3 amino acid sequence together with its V-gene family, and reads lacking a unique V-gene family were excluded. As a way to deal with suspected cross-contamination and a sequencing artifact, a later analysis dropped under 600 nucleotide sequences that were highly shared and had low generation probability. A later analysis calculated a clonal expansion index for each public chain from normalized within-repertoire ranks of inferred template counts. A later analysis computed generation probabilities with a VDJ recombination model fitted to out-of-frame rearrangements, and checked the results against IGoR. In a later analysis, TCR-TCR, TCR-HLA and TCR-CMV co-occurrence was scored with hypergeometric tests, and a repertoire-size bias correction was applied to TCR pairs. A later analysis estimated false discovery rates by permuting HLA or CMV assignments 20 times. In a later analysis, co-occurring TCRs were grouped with DBSCAN, and TCRdist sequence similarity was added when clustering was performed within HLA-allele-positive subsets. Co-occurrence clustering excluded repertoires with fewer than 30,000 or more than 120,000 public chains, plus five with anomalous nucleotide sharing. This is the immuneACCESS table as TCRdb keeps it, with only in-frame sequences that have V and J called. A part of the clones is gone; compared with another copy, unresolved V genes explain less than half, and the rest is unexplained. That table furnishes V, J and clone size, whereas the DNA furnished D and trimming. Counted in this sample were around 150,000 clones; approximately 80% of them appeared once. Approximately 2% of the sample is in the top ten clones.

The cohort was made up of 500 to 800 healthy bone marrow donors. At the time of sampling, all cohort members were nominally healthy, though unrecorded immune exposures were likely present. The donor was CMV seronegative and was included in the group of approximately 350 seronegative cohort members. Each donor provided a peripheral blood sample, and peripheral blood mononuclear cells were used for TCR beta sequencing. Genomic DNA extraction from the blood cell samples was performed with the Qiagen DNeasy Blood Extraction Kit. Trimming costs V 3 bases and J 0 bases, and their ends lie 9 bases apart. According to the germline V gene, CDR1 reads SGDLS and CDR2 reads YYNGEE. Spanning cysteine to phenylalanine, the CDR3 consists of 14 amino acids. CDR3 DNA only is kept here, 42 bases in frame from base 1.

This TCR was sampled from a man aged 25-40 years in good health and CMV-seronegative. The sequence is built from TRBV9 and TRBJ2-5, with TRBD1 as a weak D call on 6 bases. The sequencing sample was made of PBMCs. The DNA sequence is TGTGCCAGCAGCGCTGGGGGCAACCAAGAGACCCAGTACTTC. Translated, this gives CASSAGGNQETQYF.